The table lists the clone carrying this T cell receptor beta chain with a few counts. Its antigen is not known. The time point was: cycle 4 day 1 (C4D1), after 5 to 7 weeks of nivolumab. With no exception, relapse followed autologous stem cell transplantation in all patients, and brentuximab vedotin exposure varied. Profiled with immunoSEQ multiplex PCR; TCRdb holds only in-frame clones, not every one. The sample holds roughly 50,000 clones, about 89% seen once. Germline assignment: CDR1 SGHRS and CDR2 YFSETQ. After removal of 4 bases from V and 4 bases from J, the junction contained 8 bases not matched to a gene. The CDR3 contains 15 residues. This record comes from a study of PD-1 blockade in classical Hodgkin lymphoma. Broader study findings: Complete responders' baseline diversity resembled that of newly diagnosed patients. Relapsed/refractory patients reportedly had lower baseline diversity than newly diagnosed patients.

The chain recombines TRBV5-1 with TRBJ2-3, with 8 bases aligning to TRBD1. This receptor was obtained from a human donor with classical Hodgkin lymphoma. This sample comprised peripheral blood mononuclear cells (PBMCs), obtained before the fourth cycle of nivolumab. CDR3 coding DNA: TGCGCCAGCAGCCTGGAGACAGGGGTAGCAGATACGCAGTATTTT. Residues: CASSLETGVADTQYF.